A single sample gave rise to the 12 T cell receptor beta chains below, sequenced in a study of cytomegalovirus exposure and HLA in healthy donors. The PCR had 60 Vbeta and 13 Jbeta primers. The method was immunoSEQ multiplex PCR; TCRdb's version includes in-frame clones alone and lacks a portion of them. The table includes about 140,000 clones, approximately 80% detected once. The sequencing input was PBMCs. All receptors derive from a man in his fifties or sixties in good health and CMV-seronegative.

The chain carries TRBV6-1 and TRBJ2-1, with 12 bases identical to TRBD1. Germline values: CDR1 MNHNS, CDR2 SASEGT. The ends lost 0 bases at V and 9 bases at J; junction bases unmatched: 6. This CDR3 spans 16 amino acids. CDR3 DNA sequence: TGTGCCAGCAGTGAAGCCTTGGGACAGGGGGCCTCTGAGCAGTTCTTC. It encodes CASSEALGQGASEQFF.

With regard to this clone: The same CDR3 also results from other DNA sequences found in this sample. J is TRBJ2-1 and V is TRBV4-1; 7 bases are a match to TRBD2. Germline CDR1 is MGHRA and CDR2 is YSYEKL. J gave up 9 bases and V 4 bases, and 21 bases lay outside the gene matches. This CDR3 region has 18 residues. The CDR3 DNA sequence: TGCGCCAGCAGCCCCGAGAGCACACTGGCGGGAGAAAGGGCTGAGCAGTTCTTC. Encoded protein: CASSPESTLAGERAEQFF.

This chain uses TRBV4-1 with TRBJ1-2; 8 bases match TRBD1. The germline V gene has CDR1 MGHRA and CDR2 YSYEKL. Germline trimming cut 2 bases from V and 8 bases from J; bases unmatched to any gene: 4. This CDR3 is 13 amino acids long. CDR3 coding DNA: TGCGCCAGCAGCCAACAGGGGGCTGGAGGCTACACCTTC. Protein sequence: CASSQQGAGGYTF.

The rearrangement uses TRBV4-1 and TRBJ1-2; D gene uncertain. V was trimmed by 4 bases and J by 8 bases, leaving 17 bases between them. CDR3 length: 14 residues. In germline, CDR1 is MGHRA, CDR2 YSYEKL. The CDR3 region has the DNA TGCGCCAGCAGCCCGATACTCCCGGGATACGGCTACACCTTC. It encodes CASSPILPGYGYTF.

This rearrangement joins TRBV27 to TRBJ1-6, with D tentatively TRBD1 (6 bases). Looked up from germline, CDR1 is MNHEY and CDR2 is SMNVEV (reference sequence). The V end lost 6 bases, the J end lost 8 bases, and 17 bases lay between the germline ends. The CDR3 consists of 15 residues. The CDR3 reads CASSSTQGIDSPLHF. CDR3 DNA sequence: TGTGCCAGCAGCTCCACACAGGGAATCGATTCACCCCTCCACTTT.

This clone has just a few counts. The chain uses TRBV27 and TRBJ1-1, with no clear D. Trimming stripped 4 bases from V and 0 bases from J, with 6 bases between. Germline CDR1 is MNHEY and CDR2 is SMNVEV (reference sequence). This CDR3 comprises 13 residues. The chain's CDR3 is CASSSHMNTEAFF. In DNA, the CDR3 is TGTGCCAGCAGTTCACATATGAACACTGAAGCTTTCTTT.

The chain is built from TRBV29-1 and TRBJ2-3; D might be TRBD2 (6 bases). V was cut by 6 bases and J by 1 base, with 14 bases left in between. This CDR3 is 14 amino acids long. Germline V gene lookup returns CDR1 SQVTM and CDR2 ANQGSEA. The CDR3 nucleotides are TGCAGCGTCCCGTCGGAGGGCGGCACAGATACGCAGTATTTT. Its translation: CSVPSEGGTDTQYF.

This chain links TRBV6-6 with TRBJ1-5; TRBD1 is a possible D gene (5 bases). With 6 bases removed from V and 7 bases from J, the gap between germline ends came to 16 bases. Germline V gene sequence: CDR1 MNHNY, CDR2 SVGAGI (reference sequence). The CDR3 sequence is 14 residues long. In DNA, the CDR3 is TGTGCCAGCAGCCGATCCGGAGGGGAGCAGCCCCAGCATTTT. It translates to CASSRSGGEQPQHF.

The chain uses TRBV5-1 and TRBJ2-7, with 10 nucleotides matching TRBD2. Trimming at V came to 8 bases and at J to 5 bases, leaving 4 bases not matched to a gene. The CDR3 has 12 amino acids. From germline, CDR1 is SGHRS and CDR2 YFSETQ. The CDR3 loop reads CASRTSGNEQYF. CDR3 DNA: TGCGCCAGTAGGACTAGCGGTAACGAGCAGTACTTC.

This clone occurred a few times. This sequence joins TRBV4-2 and TRBJ1-2, with D possibly matching TRBD1 (5 bases). The V end lost 0 bases, the J end lost 4 bases, and 15 bases lay between the germline ends. Germline CDR1 is LGHNA and CDR2 is YNFKEQ. This CDR3 is built from 16 residues. The chain's CDR3 is CASSQDLHVGGYGYTF. CDR3 DNA: TGTGCCAGCAGCCAAGATCTTCACGTCGGGGGCTATGGCTACACCTTC.

The V call is TRBV4-1, the J call TRBJ1-4; TRBD1 might be the D (6 bases). The CDR3 has 16 residues. With 4 bases removed from V and 8 bases from J, the gap between germline ends came to 20 bases. CDR1 MGHRA and CDR2 YSYEKL come from the germline V gene. The CDR3 coding sequence is TGCGCCAGCAGCCCCAATCACAGGGCCACGCAGGAAAAACTGTTTTTT. Protein: CASSPNHRATQEKLFF.

In DNA form, the CDR3 reads TGTGCCAGCAGCTCTGATAGCGGGAGCTCCTACGAGCAGTACTTC. Amino acids: CASSSDSGSSYEQYF. The chain uses TRBV7-9 and TRBJ2-7; 9 bases match TRBD2. The CDR3 covers 15 residues. V was pared by 4 bases and J by 0 bases, with 4 bases of the junction left unmatched. Per germline, CDR1 SEHNR and CDR2 FQNEAQ (reference sequence).